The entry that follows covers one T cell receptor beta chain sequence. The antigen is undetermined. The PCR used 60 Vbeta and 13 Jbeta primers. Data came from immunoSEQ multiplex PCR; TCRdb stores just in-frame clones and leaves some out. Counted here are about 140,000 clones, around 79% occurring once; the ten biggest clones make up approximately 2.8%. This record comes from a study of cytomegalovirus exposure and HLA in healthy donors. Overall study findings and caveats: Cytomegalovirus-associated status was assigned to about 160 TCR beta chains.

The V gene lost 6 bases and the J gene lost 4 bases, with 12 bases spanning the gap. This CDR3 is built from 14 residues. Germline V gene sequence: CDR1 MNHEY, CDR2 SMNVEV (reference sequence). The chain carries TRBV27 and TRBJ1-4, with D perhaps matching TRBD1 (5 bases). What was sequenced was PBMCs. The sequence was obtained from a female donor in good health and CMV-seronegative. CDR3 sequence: CASSSRQYNEKLFF. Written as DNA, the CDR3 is TGTGCCAGCAGCTCGAGACAGTATAATGAAAAACTGTTTTTT.